This T cell receptor (beta chain) was observed in a study of vaccination and CD4 T cells after COVID-19. Across the whole study: Diagnosis preceded the drawing of post-COVID samples by a median approximately 110 days (range 35 to 161). Control cultures were supplied with a CEFX pool, an HIV-1 Nef pool, or no peptide at all. The authors used overlapping spike peptides from SARS-CoV-2, HCoV-NL63, HCoV-OC43 and HCoV-229E to stimulate cells.

The CDR3 is 15 residues long. Germline assignment: CDR1 SGHTA and CDR2 FQGTGA. Trimming took 0 bases from V and 2 from J, leaving 9 bases between them. Researchers used the Oncomine TCR Beta short-read assay to sequence DNA from cultured CD4+ T cells. TCRdb used MiXCR to reprocess the PCR reads, holding one entry per CDR3 protein. The sample holds 20,000 to 25,000 distinct CDR3 sequences, around 66% seen once. As to treatment: roughly ten-day PBMC culture with coronavirus spike peptide pools or control peptides (ViraFEST assay). Via ViraFEST, peptide pools expanded antigen-specific T cells before TCR sequencing. A note on this clonotype: What it binds is unknown.

This chain joins TRBV7-3 and TRBJ2-3; either TRBD1 or TRBD2 may supply D (5 bases each). This clonotype originated in a human donor who received a COVID-19 vaccine. Source: CD4+ T cells from blood, cultured in vitro, taken after SARS-CoV-2 vaccination. CDR3: CASSLTGDVTDTQYF. The DNA for the CDR3 is TGTGCCAGCAGCTTAACAGGGGACGTCACAGATACGCAGTATTTT.